The TCR beta chain described here comes from a study of blood T cell repertoires in COVID-19. V was shortened by 3 bases and J by 4 bases, with 12 bases between the two germline ends. This CDR3 region has 14 residues. Germline V lookup: CDR1 LGHDT, CDR2 YNNKEL (reference sequence). Repertoires were generated with immunoSEQ multiplex PCR, while TCRdb's copy carries only in-frame clones and drops some. This table has roughly 280,000 clones, approximately 85% appearing once. Sequences were obtained from peripheral blood. The V call is TRBV3-1 (or the pseudogene TRBV3-2), the J call TRBJ1-2; D unclear. This TCR was recovered from a woman in her 70s with acute or convalescent COVID-19. CDR3 amino acids: CASSHLTGSYGYTF. The CDR3 DNA follows: TGTGCCAGCAGCCACCTAACCGGGAGCTATGGCTACACCTTC.